This T cell receptor (beta chain) was profiled in a study of T-cell reconstitution after alpha-beta-depleted transplantation in children. Looked up from germline, CDR1 is MNHNS and CDR2 is SASEGT. Between the trimmed V and J ends, which lost 6 bases and 0 bases, there was a span of 14 bases. This CDR3 is built from 15 residues. For TCRbeta, the library was prepared with unique molecular identifiers. TCRdb re-derived calls from the PCR reads in MiXCR, one entry per CDR3 protein. Of about 420,000 distinct CDR3 sequences listed, about 11% are singletons. A few counts support this clonotype. The clonotype comes from a human donor who donated a stem cell graft to a child with acute myeloid leukemia. The rearrangement uses TRBV6-1 and TRBJ1-2, with D possibly TRBD1 on 6 matching bases. The sequences come from PBMCs from the stem cell graft donor, collected from the stem cell graft. The CDR3 DNA reads TGTGCCAGCAGACAACAGGGAATAGCTAACTATGGCTACACCTTC. This encodes CASRQQGIANYGYTF.